This record concerns one T cell receptor (beta chain) sequence. TCRdb re-analysed the RT-PCR reads in MiXCR, keeping a single row per CDR3 protein. The table has 280,000 or so distinct CDR3 sequences, just over 20% seen once. The data stem from a study of response to subunit inactivated influenza vaccine. This sequence originates from a man aged 45-69 years who received an inactivated influenza vaccine. This material consisted of PBMCs from blood, taken less than 22 months after vaccination.

The CDR3 is CASLEEGTYNEQFF. As DNA, the CDR3 is TGTGCCAGCCTCGAGGAGGGAACCTACAATGAGCAGTTCTTC. The rearrangement joins TRBV12-3 or TRBV12-4 to TRBJ2-1; TRBD2 is a possible D gene (6 bases). V gave up 8 bases and J gave up 2 bases, with 13 bases separating them. The CDR3 has 14 amino acids.